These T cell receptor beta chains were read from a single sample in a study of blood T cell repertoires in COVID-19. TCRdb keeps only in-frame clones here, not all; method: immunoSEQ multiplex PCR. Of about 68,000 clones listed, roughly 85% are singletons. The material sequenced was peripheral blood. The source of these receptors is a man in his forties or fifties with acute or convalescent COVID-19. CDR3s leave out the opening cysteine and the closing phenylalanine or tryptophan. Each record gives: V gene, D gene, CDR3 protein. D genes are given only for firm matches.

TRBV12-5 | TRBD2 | ASGDFSGGAGETQY
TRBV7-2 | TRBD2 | ASSLGGLAGEQY
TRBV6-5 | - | ASPPGGYNTEAF
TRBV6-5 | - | ASRQGSNTEAF
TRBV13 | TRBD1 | ASSDGTGNTEAF
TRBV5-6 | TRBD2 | ASSLGGGQETQY
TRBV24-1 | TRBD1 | ATSDWDRGSNEQF
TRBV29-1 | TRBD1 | SARTGKEYGYT
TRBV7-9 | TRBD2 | ASSPSGGYNEQF
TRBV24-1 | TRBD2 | ATSDLPSGGTDTQY
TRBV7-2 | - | ASSLVGQNYGYT
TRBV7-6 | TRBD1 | ASSFQGQIVTDTQY
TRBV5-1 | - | ASSAWTAATEAF
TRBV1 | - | TSSQHGGAGIAKNIQY
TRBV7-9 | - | ASSLLADTGTGELF
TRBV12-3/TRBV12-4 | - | ASSYRGTDTQY
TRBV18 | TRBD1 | ASSPSGTGGFYEQY
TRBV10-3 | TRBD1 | AISGRDRGPSGGYT
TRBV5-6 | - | ASSSQGFGEQY
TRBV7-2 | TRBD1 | ASSSRGGEHYGYT
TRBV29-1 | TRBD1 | SVVGQATGETQY
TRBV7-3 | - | ASSSRNGGGYT